These 5 T cell receptor beta chains were all obtained from the same sample, sequenced in a study of T cell repertoires in cytomegalovirus infection. TCRdb passed the reads through MiXCR, listing each CDR3 protein once. The table has around 900,000 distinct CDR3 sequences, roughly 31% seen once. What these receptors recognize is not known. Here the sequenced sample was cultured CD8+ T cells from PBMCs, taken from culture after CMV antigen stimulation. These receptors all come from a human donor in good health (CMV status not recorded). Some clones in this sample may be carry-over from other donors' samples.

The rearrangement uses TRBV19 and TRBJ2-4; D is ambiguous. CDR1 is LNHDA and CDR2 is SQIVND in the germline V gene (reference sequence). V lost 1 base, J lost 1 base, and 5 bases lay in between. The CDR3 covers 14 residues. CDR3 in DNA: TGTGCCAGTAGTATAGGAAGGGCCAAAAACATTCAGTACTTC. This codes for CASSIGRAKNIQYF.

J is TRBJ2-2 and V is TRBV6-6, with a possible D match to TRBD2 (5 bases). Trimming left V 5 bases short and J 2 bases short, with 9 bases between. The germline CDR1 and CDR2 sequences are MNHNY and SVGAGI (reference sequence). The CDR3 is made up of 14 amino acids. CDR3: CASSPAVNTGELFF. The CDR3 DNA reads as TGTGCCAGCAGTCCAGCGGTTAACACCGGGGAGCTGTTTTTT.

A few counts support this clonotype. This chain connects TRBV19 to TRBJ1-5, with D tentatively TRBD1 (6 bases). The ends were cut back, 5 bases at V and 0 bases at J, with 17 bases in the middle. Germline V CDR1 and CDR2: LNHDA, SQIVND (reference sequence). The length of the CDR3 is 17 residues. The DNA for the CDR3 is TGTGCCAGTAGTTACAGGGTCACCCTTAATAGCAATCAGCCCCAGCATTTT. Its translation: CASSYRVTLNSNQPQHF.

This clonotype has ten or more counts. This chain joins TRBV7-8 and TRBJ2-7; D is perhaps TRBD1 (5 bases). V was pared by 6 bases and J by 3 bases, with 12 bases between. The CDR3 totals 13 residues. The germline V gene has CDR1 SGHVS and CDR2 FQNEAQ. The CDR3 sequence is CASSWGRDYEQYF. DNA of the CDR3: TGTGCCAGCAGTTGGGGCAGGGACTACGAGCAGTACTTC.

The V call is TRBV6-1, the J call TRBJ1-6; D not resolved. Germline V lookup: CDR1 MNHNS, CDR2 SASEGT. The germline V and J ends were trimmed by 5 bases and 0 bases, with 14 bases remaining between them. The CDR3 runs to 17 residues. The CDR3 loop is CASSNSDLSSYNSPLHF. CDR3 nucleotides: TGTGCCAGCAGTAACAGCGACTTGAGCTCCTATAATTCACCCCTCCACTTT.